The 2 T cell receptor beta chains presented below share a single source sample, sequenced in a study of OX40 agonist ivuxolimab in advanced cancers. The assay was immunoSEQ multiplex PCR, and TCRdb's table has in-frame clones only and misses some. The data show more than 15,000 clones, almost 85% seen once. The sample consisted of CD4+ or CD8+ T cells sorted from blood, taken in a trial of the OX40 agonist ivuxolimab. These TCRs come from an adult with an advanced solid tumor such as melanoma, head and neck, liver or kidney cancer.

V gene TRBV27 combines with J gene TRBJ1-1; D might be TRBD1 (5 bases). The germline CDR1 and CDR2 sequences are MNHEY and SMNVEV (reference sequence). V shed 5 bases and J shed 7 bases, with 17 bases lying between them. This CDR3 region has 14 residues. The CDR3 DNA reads TGTGCCAGCAGTCCTGGGGGGACCTATCTTGAAGCTTTCTTT. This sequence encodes CASSPGGTYLEAFF.

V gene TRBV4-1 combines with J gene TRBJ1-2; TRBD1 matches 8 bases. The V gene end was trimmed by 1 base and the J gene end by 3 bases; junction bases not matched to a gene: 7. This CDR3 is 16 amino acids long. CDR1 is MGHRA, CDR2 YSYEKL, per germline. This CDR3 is CASSQVRQGWDYGYTF. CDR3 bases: TGCGCCAGCAGCCAAGTTCGACAGGGGTGGGACTATGGCTACACCTTC.